A selection of T cell receptor beta chains follows, all from one sample in a study of T-cell reconstitution after alpha-beta-depleted transplantation in children. MiXCR, run by TCRdb on the PCR reads, gives a single entry per CDR3 protein. The sample comprises roughly 500,000 distinct CDR3 sequences, approximately 12% of which are singletons, and under 7% rests with the top ten. The sequencing used PBMCs from the stem cell graft donor, collected from the stem cell graft. The receptors were gathered from a human donor who donated a stem cell graft to a child with combined immunodeficiency. CDR3s include the opening cysteine and the closing phenylalanine or tryptophan. Each record gives: clone size, J gene, D gene, V gene, CDR3 DNA, CDR3 protein. A D gene is named only where the DNA matches it firmly. Not every row has a clone size; where given, it reads once, few, many or a size class.

few,TRBJ1-1,TRBD1,TRBV12-3/TRBV12-4,TGTGCCAGCAGTCGGGACAGGAGAGGGACTGAAGCTTTCTTT,CASSRDRRGTEAFF
-,TRBJ2-5,-,TRBV7-8,TGTGCCAGCAGCTTTTCAGCGCAGACACAAGAGACCCAGTACTTC,CASSFSAQTQETQYF
-,TRBJ1-3,-,TRBV12-3/TRBV12-4,TGTGCCAGCAGTTCAGGGGCAAACACCATATATTTT,CASSSGANTIYF
few,TRBJ1-1,-,TRBV27,TGTGCCAGCAGGACCGGGGCCCGGGGGGCTTTCTTT,CASRTGARGAFF
few,TRBJ2-7,TRBD1,TRBV15,TGTGCCTCGAAAAGCGGGACAGGGGACCACGAGCAGTACTTC,CASKSGTGDHEQYF
-,TRBJ2-1,-,TRBV14,TGTGCCAGCAGCCAAGGGGGCAGCAGAAAGCCCTACAATGAGCAGTTCTTC,CASSQGGSRKPYNEQFF
few,TRBJ2-2,TRBD1,TRBV5-4,TGTGCCAGCAGGGGACAGGGGGCCGGGGAGCTGTTTTTT,CASRGQGAGELFF
-,TRBJ1-5,-,TRBV12-2,TGTGCAAGTCGCTTACCCATAGGGCCCCAGCATTTT,CASRLPIGPQHF
few,TRBJ1-6,-,TRBV2,TGTGCCAGCAGTGAAAGGCTTAATTCACCCCTCCACTTT,CASSERLNSPLHF
-,TRBJ2-6,-,TRBV7-3,TGTGCCAGCAGCTTATTGCCCGCCCGGACCCCTGGGGCCAACGTCCTGACTTTC,CASSLLPARTPGANVLTF
few,TRBJ1-4,-,TRBV4-3,TGCGCCAGCAGCCAATCGGGGGGGTCTCCAGCTAATGAAAAACTGTTTTTT,CASSQSGGSPANEKLFF
few,TRBJ2-3,-,TRBV6-1,TGTGCCAGCATATTTAAAGGGGGAGGAGATACGCAGTATTTT,CASIFKGGGDTQYF
few,TRBJ2-7,-,TRBV10-3,TGTGCCATCAGTGAGTCGACCCACGAGCAGTACTTC,CAISESTHEQYF
-,TRBJ2-3,-,TRBV14,TGTGCCAGCAGCCGATTCCCGGGACCTAGCACAGATACGCAGTATTTT,CASSRFPGPSTDTQYF
-,TRBJ2-3,-,TRBV9,TGTGCCAGCAGCGTAGACGCCTGGAGCACAGATACGCAGTATTTT,CASSVDAWSTDTQYF
few,TRBJ2-2,-,TRBV6-5,TGTGCCAGCAGTTACTCCCAAGCGAGCCCGAACACCGGGGAGCTGTTTTTT,CASSYSQASPNTGELFF
-,TRBJ2-7,-,TRBV23-1,TGCGCGAGGCGGGACAGACGCTCCTACGAGCAGTACTTC,CARRDRRSYEQYF
-,TRBJ1-1,-,TRBV2,TGTGCCAGCAGCCCGGACCTAGGGTCAGAGCCGAACACTGAAGCTTTCTTT,CASSPDLGSEPNTEAFF
-,TRBJ2-7,-,TRBV4-2,TGTGCCAGCAGCCAAGTAACAGGTCTGTACGAGCAGTACTTC,CASSQVTGLYEQYF
-,TRBJ1-2,TRBD1,TRBV29-1,TGCAGCTACTGGGACAGCGGCTGGGGAGGCTACACCTTC,CSYWDSGWGGYTF
-,TRBJ2-3,-,TRBV11-2,TGTGCCAGCAGCTTCTCGGGCAGGGCGGAAGATACGCAGTATTTT,CASSFSGRAEDTQYF
few,TRBJ2-1,TRBD1,TRBV20-1,TGCAGTGCGGATAACAGGGGCCAGTACAATGAGCAGTTCTTC,CSADNRGQYNEQFF
many,TRBJ2-3,-,TRBV12-3/TRBV12-4,TGTGCCAGCGGCACAGATACGCAGTATTTT,CASGTDTQYF
few,TRBJ2-1,TRBD2,TRBV10-3,TGTGCCACCGCAAAGAGGGCGACTAGAAAACTAGCGGGACTTGAGCAGTTCTTC,CATAKRATRKLAGLEQFF
-,TRBJ2-5,TRBD2,TRBV10-2,TGCGCCAGCAGTGAGAGTCTAGCGGGAGGTAGGGGTCAAGAGACCCAGTACTTC,CASSESLAGGRGQETQYF
-,TRBJ2-5,-,TRBV25-1,TGTGCCAGCAGGCCCCCCGGCGGTCAAGAGACCCAGTACTTC,CASRPPGGQETQYF
-,TRBJ2-3,TRBD2,TRBV13,TGTGCCAGCAGCCCCCCTGGCGGGAGAGGGTTTGGTGCAGATACGCAGTATTTT,CASSPPGGRGFGADTQYF
few,TRBJ2-1,TRBD2,TRBV5-6,TGTGCCAGCATGCGGGGGTTAGTCGGTGAGCAGTTCTTC,CASMRGLVGEQFF
few,TRBJ1-4,-,TRBV7-9,TGTGCCAGCAGCTTAGAAGGGACGGCAACTAATGAAAAACTGTTTTTT,CASSLEGTATNEKLFF
few,TRBJ2-3,-,TRBV12-3/TRBV12-4,TGTGCCAGCACCGACGACTTAGTAGGTCCAGATACGCAGTATTTT,CASTDDLVGPDTQYF
few,TRBJ2-1,-,TRBV29-1,TGCAGCGCCACTTCAACCTACAATGAGCAGTTCTTC,CSATSTYNEQFF
many,TRBJ1-6,-,TRBV10-3,TGTGCCATCCTCGTCGTGGGACACCGAAATTCACCCCTCCACTTT,CAILVVGHRNSPLHF
-,TRBJ2-3,-,TRBV6-1,TGTGCCAGCAGTGACACGACAGTCCAGCGCACAGATACGCAGTATTTT,CASSDTTVQRTDTQYF
many,TRBJ2-1,TRBD2,TRBV6-2/TRBV6-3,TGTGCCAGCACTCTAGCGGGATCCTACAATGAGCAGTTCTTC,CASTLAGSYNEQFF
-,TRBJ1-4,-,TRBV24-1,TGTGCCACCCAAGGCGGTACGGTAGCAACTAATGAAAAACTGTTTTTT,CATQGGTVATNEKLFF
-,TRBJ2-1,-,TRBV7-3,TGTGCCAGCAGCTTACAGGGTCTGACCTACAATGAGCAGTTCTTC,CASSLQGLTYNEQFF
few,TRBJ2-3,TRBD1,TRBV18,TGTGCCAGCTCACTGACAGGGATGAGCACAGATACGCAGTATTTT,CASSLTGMSTDTQYF
few,TRBJ2-1,TRBD2,TRBV11-1,TGTGCCAGCAGCTTACCCCCCAGACTAGCGGGAGTGATCAATGAGCAGTTCTTC,CASSLPPRLAGVINEQFF
few,TRBJ2-3,-,TRBV12-3/TRBV12-4,TGTGCCAGCAGTTTAGGGTTTCTAGGGTCTTCAGATACGCAGTATTTT,CASSLGFLGSSDTQYF
few,TRBJ1-4,-,TRBV12-3/TRBV12-4,TGTGCCAGCGGGCCCGCGGCTAATGAAAAACTGTTTTTT,CASGPAANEKLFF
few,TRBJ2-7,TRBD2,TRBV18,TGTGCCAGCTCACCACAAGCGGGAGCGTCCTACGAGCAGTACTTC,CASSPQAGASYEQYF
-,TRBJ1-1,-,TRBV30,TGTGCCTGGAGTCCCTCGCTGGGGGACACTGAAGCTTTCTTT,CAWSPSLGDTEAFF
few,TRBJ1-3,-,TRBV7-8,TGTGCCAGCAGCGGGAGGACGCCCGGAAACACCATATATTTT,CASSGRTPGNTIYF
-,TRBJ2-7,TRBD2,TRBV11-2,TGTGCCAGCAGCACGACTAGCGGGATAGTTCCAGGGTACTTC,CASSTTSGIVPGYF
many,TRBJ2-1,-,TRBV12-3/TRBV12-4,TGTGCCAGCAGTCCCGGTTCCCAGGGTGAGCAGTTCTTC,CASSPGSQGEQFF
-,TRBJ1-2,-,TRBV29-1,TGCAGCGTTGAAGACCCAGGGGAGAAGGGCTACACCTTC,CSVEDPGEKGYTF
-,TRBJ2-1,TRBD2,TRBV6-1,TGTGCCAGCAGAAAAGATCGGGGGGGAGTCAATGAGCAGTTCTTC,CASRKDRGGVNEQFF